This T cell receptor beta chain was profiled in a study of blood T cell repertoires in COVID-19. About the research overall: The United States, Italy and Spain supplied acute and convalescent COVID-19 samples. PBMCs, B-cell-depleted T cells, or T cells provided the cDNA or gDNA that made up the material.

Trimming removed 6 bases at V and 0 bases at J, with 11 bases between. This CDR3 contains 14 residues. CDR1 and CDR2 (germline): KGHSH, LQKENI. The assay was immunoSEQ multiplex PCR, and TCRdb's table has in-frame clones only and misses some. The sample lists 180,000 or so clones; roughly four fifths were seen once. Living in 24 US areas, the participants were between roughly 18 and 95 years of age. Sequencing was carried out using PBMCs or T cells enriched from blood (not recorded which). The sequence came from a man aged 45-65 years who had recovered from COVID-19. The chain combines TRBV18 with TRBJ1-1; possibly TRBD1 for D (5 bases). The CDR3 here is CASSTRAVNTEAFF. The CDR3 nucleotides are TGTGCCAGCTCTACCAGGGCGGTGAACACTGAAGCTTTCTTT.